Listed below are T cell receptor beta chains from one sample, sequenced in a study of radiation and T cells in renal cell carcinoma. Generated by immunoSEQ multiplex PCR, the TCRdb table keeps only in-frame clones and is missing some. The sample lists some 4,000 clones, roughly 80% occurring once. The input for sequencing was tumor tissue, taken from a patient whose treatment was nephrectomy without radiotherapy. Receptors were obtained from a man between 50 and 59 years old with renal cell carcinoma. The CDR3 runs from the conserved cysteine through the conserved F or W. The D gene is left open where the match is weak. Clone size is shown for a subset of rows, as once, few, many or a class of expanded clone.

-,TRBV28,TRBJ2-7,TRBD2,TGTGCCAGCAACAAAATCGGGGGAGGGCCATACGAGCAGTACTTC,CASNKIGGGPYEQYF
-,TRBV2,TRBJ1-1,TRBD1,TGTGCCAGCAGTACCGGGGACAGGGTAGAAGCTTTCTTT,CASSTGDRVEAFF
-,TRBV30,TRBJ2-6,-,TGTGCCGGATGGGGGGCCAACGTCCTGACTTTC,CAGWGANVLTF
-,TRBV27,TRBJ2-3,-,TGTGCCAGCAGTTCCGGACTCGGCACAGATACGCAGTATTTT,CASSSGLGTDTQYF
-,TRBV27,TRBJ2-3,TRBD2,TGTGCCAGCAGTCCCCGTAGCGGGGGGGATACGCAGTATTTT,CASSPRSGGDTQYF
-,TRBV6-5,TRBJ1-1,-,TGTGCCAGCAATCAAGAGAACTCGAACACTGAAGCTTTCTTT,CASNQENSNTEAFF
-,TRBV21-1,TRBJ2-7,-,TGTGCCAGCAGCAAAGGGGAGACACTTCGGGAGCAGTACTTC,CASSKGETLREQYF
-,TRBV10-3,TRBJ2-1,TRBD2,TGTGCCATCAGTCTACTAGCGGGAGTCTCCTACAATGAGCAGTTCTTC,CAISLLAGVSYNEQFF
-,TRBV9,TRBJ2-3,-,TGTGCCAGCAGCGTAGGTTGGCGGGGACCCGATCGAGATACGCAGTATTTT,CASSVGWRGPDRDTQYF
-,TRBV6-5,TRBJ2-2,-,TGTGCCAGCAGTTACTCGACCCCGAACACCGGGGAGCTGTTTTTT,CASSYSTPNTGELFF
few,TRBV6-1,TRBJ2-3,-,TGTGCCAGCAGTGAATGGGGACCTAGCACAGATACGCAGTATTTT,CASSEWGPSTDTQYF
-,TRBV27,TRBJ2-7,TRBD1,TGTGCCAGCAGTACCTCCGACAGGGGCTACGAGCAGTACTTC,CASSTSDRGYEQYF
few,TRBV7-2,TRBJ2-2,-,TGTGCCAGCAGCGAAGTACGCGGGGAGCTGTTTTTT,CASSEVRGELFF
-,TRBV6-5,TRBJ2-3,-,TGTGCCAGCAGTTACTCGAAGGGGAACGGGGCAGATACGCAGTATTTT,CASSYSKGNGADTQYF
-,TRBV5-1,TRBJ2-3,TRBD2,TGCGCCAGCAGCAATAGCGGGAGGGAAACAGATACGCAGTATTTT,CASSNSGRETDTQYF
-,TRBV7-2,TRBJ2-1,TRBD2,TGTGCCAGCAGCTTAGTGAGCGGGAGGGCGGCTTACAATGAGCAGTTCTTC,CASSLVSGRAAYNEQFF
-,TRBV6-5,TRBJ2-7,TRBD1,TGTGCCAGCAGCCGGGACAGGCGAAATTTGAAGCAGTACTTC,CASSRDRRNLKQYF
-,TRBV5-1,TRBJ2-2,TRBD2,TGCGCCAGCAGCTTGGCGGGAGGCGTCACCGGGGAGCTGTTTTTT,CASSLAGGVTGELFF
-,TRBV10-1,TRBJ2-2,TRBD2,TGCGCCAGCATGGAGCGGGAGAAAGGCGGGGAGCTGTTTTTT,CASMEREKGGELFF
-,TRBV7-9,TRBJ1-1,-,TGTGCCAGCAGCTCAGTCACCCCAGGGCGCACTGAAGCTTTCTTT,CASSSVTPGRTEAFF
-,TRBV5-1,TRBJ1-4,-,TGCGCCAGCAGCTTATCGGGGGAGTATGAAAAACTGTTTTTT,CASSLSGEYEKLFF
-,TRBV5-6,TRBJ2-7,-,TGTGCCAGCAGCGCCCCCGGGAGTCGCTACGAGCAGTACTTC,CASSAPGSRYEQYF
-,TRBV5-1,TRBJ2-3,-,TGCGCCAGCAGCTTACCGGGAGATACGCAGTATTTT,CASSLPGDTQYF
-,TRBV9,TRBJ2-2,TRBD2,TGTGCCAGCACCCGAGGGGGGCTAGCGGGAACGCCGAACACCGGGGAGCTGTTTTTT,CASTRGGLAGTPNTGELFF
-,TRBV6-4,TRBJ2-7,-,TGTGCCAGCAGTTACATGGGGGGCAGCTCCTACGAGCAGTACTTC,CASSYMGGSSYEQYF
-,TRBV7-8,TRBJ2-5,TRBD2,TGTGCCAGCAGCTTAGAAGTGGGGGGGGGACAAGAGACCCAGTACTTC,CASSLEVGGGQETQYF
-,TRBV4-3,TRBJ2-1,TRBD2,TGCGCCAGCAGCCAACCCGGGACTAGCGGGAGCCATGAGCAGTTCTTC,CASSQPGTSGSHEQFF
-,TRBV28,TRBJ2-5,-,TGTGCCAGCAGAGGGTACCAAGAGACCCAGTACTTC,CASRGYQETQYF
-,TRBV11-2,TRBJ1-2,-,TGTGCCAGCAGCTTAGGGGGGCAGCAACGGGGCGGCTACACCTTC,CASSLGGQQRGGYTF
-,TRBV6-1,TRBJ1-2,-,TGTGCCAGCAGCCTCACACAGGGAGGGGCTGGTGGCTACACCTTC,CASSLTQGGAGGYTF
-,TRBV19,TRBJ2-7,TRBD1,TGTGCCAGTAGCACCGGGACAGTCTTATACGAGCAGTACTTC,CASSTGTVLYEQYF
-,TRBV2,TRBJ2-5,-,TGTGCCAGCAGTGAAGCTACAGGGAGAGGGGAGACCCAGTACTTC,CASSEATGRGETQYF
-,TRBV7-3,TRBJ2-1,-,TGTGCCAGCAGCTCCCGGGGCGCCAATGAGCAGTTCTTC,CASSSRGANEQFF
-,TRBV11-2,TRBJ1-1,-,TGTGCCAGCAGCTTCGCCGCAGGGGCAACTGAAGCTTTCTTT,CASSFAAGATEAFF
-,TRBV6-5,TRBJ2-5,TRBD2,TGTGCCAGCTTGCCTAGCGGGAAAGAGACCCAGTACTTC,CASLPSGKETQYF
-,TRBV21-1,TRBJ2-4,-,TGTGCCAGCAGAAGACTAGCGGGGGGAGCCAAAAACATTCAGTACTTC,CASRRLAGGAKNIQYF
-,TRBV18,TRBJ1-2,-,TGTGCCAGCTCACGGGAAGATAACTATGGCTACACCTTC,CASSREDNYGYTF
-,TRBV25-1,TRBJ2-1,-,TGTGCCAGCAGTGAAATGGAGGGGGTCTACAATGAGCAGTTCTTC,CASSEMEGVYNEQFF
-,TRBV7-9,TRBJ1-2,TRBD1,TGTGCCAGCTCCTTTGGAGCCGGGACAGGGAGCTATGGCTACACCTTC,CASSFGAGTGSYGYTF
-,TRBV7-2,TRBJ2-2,-,TGTGCCAGCAGCTTAGGGGCAGAACTCACCGGGGAGCTGTTTTTT,CASSLGAELTGELFF
-,TRBV2,TRBJ2-7,-,TGTGCCAGCAGGAGCGTAGAGAGCTCCTACGAGCAGTACTTC,CASRSVESSYEQYF
-,TRBV6-4,TRBJ2-3,-,TGTGCCAGCAGTGTGGGGGAGAGCTCCACAGATACGCAGTATTTT,CASSVGESSTDTQYF
-,TRBV14,TRBJ1-4,-,TGTGCCAGCAGCCAAGGGGACCACGGAGGCGAAAAACTGTTTTTT,CASSQGDHGGEKLFF
-,TRBV5-1,TRBJ2-7,TRBD2,TGCGCCAGCAGCTTGGCCGGGGGCGGCGAAGCGGGAGGTAGATACGAGCAGTACTTC,CASSLAGGGEAGGRYEQYF
-,TRBV27,TRBJ2-7,-,TGTGCCAGCAGTTTATCGGTGGGGGGTTCCTACGAGCAGTACTTC,CASSLSVGGSYEQYF
few,TRBV11-3,TRBJ1-2,-,TGTGCCAGCAGCTTAGTTTCCGGTGGCTACACCTTC,CASSLVSGGYTF
-,TRBV11-2,TRBJ1-1,-,TGTGCCAGCAGCTTAGAGAACTTAGGTGAAGCTTTCTTT,CASSLENLGEAFF
-,TRBV11-3,TRBJ2-5,TRBD2,TGTGCCAGCAGCTCTAGCGGGAGTACAACCTGGGAGACCCAGTACTTC,CASSSSGSTTWETQYF
-,TRBV9,TRBJ1-3,-,TGTGCCAGCAGCGTAGGCAAGGGGAGTGGAAACACCATATATTTT,CASSVGKGSGNTIYF
once,TRBV7-8,TRBJ1-1,TRBD1,TGTGCCAGCAGCCCATGGGACAGATTGAACACTGAAGCTTTCTTT,CASSPWDRLNTEAFF
few,TRBV10-2,TRBJ2-3,TRBD2,TGCGCCAGCAGTGAAACATCCGGACTAGCGGGCACAGATACGCAGTATTTT,CASSETSGLAGTDTQYF
-,TRBV6-5,TRBJ1-1,-,TGTGCCAGCACCTACGCAGCTAACACTGAAGCTTTCTTT,CASTYAANTEAFF
-,TRBV27,TRBJ2-7,TRBD2,TGTGCCAGCGGGACTACACTCTACGAGCAGTACTTC,CASGTTLYEQYF